Listed below are T cell receptor beta chains from one sample, sequenced in a study of T-cell memory formation after mild COVID-19. TCRdb independently ran MiXCR on the 5' RACE reads; one entry per CDR3 protein. The sample lists hundreds of thousands of distinct CDR3 sequences, roughly 15% seen once, with roughly 21% in the top ten. The sequenced sample was PBMCs or a T cell subset sorted from them (not recorded which). These TCRs come from a man between 18 and 29 years old who had mild COVID-19 (a few samples of this study predate the infection). Cell type and time point are not known. CDR3s include the opening cysteine and the closing phenylalanine or tryptophan. A D gene is named only where the DNA matches it firmly. Only some rows state a clone size, as once, few, many or a class for expanded clones.

CDR3 protein | CDR3 DNA | J gene | V gene | clone size | D gene
CASSQDAPLGATDTQYF | TGCGCCAGCAGCCAAGATGCCCCGTTGGGCGCGACAGATACGCAGTATTTT | TRBJ2-3 | TRBV4-1 | . | .
CASGLGQGASDTQYF | TGTGCCAGCGGTTTAGGGCAGGGGGCATCAGATACGCAGTATTTT | TRBJ2-3 | TRBV7-3 | . | TRBD1
CASSLLLAGGSETQYF | TGTGCCAGCAGCTTACTACTAGCGGGGGGTTCGGAGACCCAGTACTTC | TRBJ2-5 | TRBV7-8 | . | TRBD2
CASSLGTSGGVRETQYF | TGCGCCAGCAGCCTCGGGACTAGCGGGGGGGTAAGGGAGACCCAGTACTTC | TRBJ2-5 | TRBV5-1 | few | TRBD2
CASSHLPYNSPLHF | TGTGCCAGCAGTCACCTACCCTATAATTCACCCCTCCACTTT | TRBJ1-6 | TRBV9 | few | .
CASSPGPPNTGELFF | TGCGCCAGCAGCCCCGGACCTCCGAACACCGGGGAGCTGTTTTTT | TRBJ2-2 | TRBV4-1 | . | .
CASSLSLGWDRGGNIQYF | TGTGCCAGCAGTTTATCACTGGGTTGGGACAGGGGAGGAAACATTCAGTACTTC | TRBJ2-4 | TRBV12-3/TRBV12-4 | . | TRBD1
CASSARGPGTEAFF | TGTGCCAGCAGCGCAAGGGGGCCTGGAACTGAAGCTTTCTTT | TRBJ1-1 | TRBV12-3/TRBV12-4 | . | TRBD1
CASRPMTFTFANTGELFF | TGTGCCAGCAGACCTATGACGTTCACGTTCGCGAACACCGGGGAGCTGTTTTTT | TRBJ2-2 | TRBV6-6 | . | .
CASSRLADTGELFF | TGCGCCAGCAGTAGGCTGGCGGACACCGGGGAGCTGTTTTTT | TRBJ2-2 | TRBV5-1 | few | .
CASSPIRRGRSGELFF | TGTGCCAGCAGCCCTATAAGGAGGGGAAGGAGCGGGGAGCTGTTTTTT | TRBJ2-2 | TRBV7-8 | many | .
CASTVGASNQPQHF | TGTGCCAGCACGGTGGGGGCTAGCAATCAGCCCCAGCATTTT | TRBJ1-5 | TRBV28 | few | .
CATSVRQANSPLHF | TGTGCCACCAGCGTTAGACAGGCGAATTCACCCCTCCACTTT | TRBJ1-6 | TRBV15 | . | .
CASSQDRSGWGFF | TGCGCCAGCAGCCAAGATCGTTCGGGATGGGGTTTCTTT | TRBJ1-1 | TRBV4-3 | few | .
CASSDGTSGARAQYF | TGTGCCAGCAGCGACGGGACTAGCGGGGCCCGGGCCCAGTACTTC | TRBJ2-5 | TRBV11-2 | few | TRBD2
CSVSGTRTDTQYF | TGCAGCGTTTCCGGGACTAGAACAGATACGCAGTATTTT | TRBJ2-3 | TRBV29-1 | few | TRBD2
CATSDSGGIQYF | TGTGCCACCAGTGATTCGGGGGGGATTCAGTACTTC | TRBJ2-4 | TRBV24-1 | few | TRBD2
CSVEVGERETQYF | TGCAGCGTTGAAGTTGGGGAGCGAGAGACCCAGTACTTC | TRBJ2-5 | TRBV29-1 | . | .
CASSLASGATDTQYF | TGTGCCAGCAGCTTGGCTAGCGGGGCCACAGATACGCAGTATTTT | TRBJ2-3 | TRBV7-8 | few | TRBD2
CASSLATGPGWYQETQYF | TGTGCCAGCAGCTTAGCGACAGGGCCCGGGTGGTACCAAGAGACCCAGTACTTC | TRBJ2-5 | TRBV7-2 | . | TRBD1
CASSWPDRGSYEQYF | TGTGCCAGCAGCTGGCCGGACAGGGGCTCCTACGAGCAGTACTTC | TRBJ2-7 | TRBV7-9 | few | TRBD1
CASSPSEQETQYF | TGTGCCAGCTCACCAAGTGAACAAGAGACCCAGTACTTC | TRBJ2-5 | TRBV18 | few | .
CASRPSGHGAGELFF | TGTGCCAGCAGACCCTCGGGCCACGGGGCCGGGGAGCTGTTTTTT | TRBJ2-2 | TRBV6-2/TRBV6-3 | . | .
CASSLDDYGYTF | TGTGCCAGCAGCTTAGACGATTATGGCTACACCTTC | TRBJ1-2 | TRBV7-9 | many | .
CASSQSHGVRPNEKLFF | TGCGCCAGCAGCCAATCCCACGGGGTACGGCCAAATGAAAAACTGTTTTTT | TRBJ1-4 | TRBV4-3 | . | .